This entry lists 27 T cell receptor beta chains sequenced from one sample in a study of shared clonotypes between healthy human individuals. The assay was immunoSEQ multiplex PCR, and TCRdb's table has in-frame clones only and misses some. The table lists approximately 1.9 million clones, around 93% of them singletons. Naive-designated CD8 cells lacked CD45RO, were positively enriched for CCR7, and omitted terminally differentiated effector memory CD45RA+ cells. The source material was naive CD8+ T cells from PBMCs. The origin of the receptors is a man between 18 and 35 years old in good health. Some clones in this sample may be carry-over from other donors' samples.

This chain joins TRBV7-8 and TRBJ2-1, with 12 bases fitting TRBD2. J gave up 5 bases and V 5 bases, and 7 bases lay outside the gene matches. Germline V gene sequence: CDR1 SGHVS, CDR2 FQNEAQ. The CDR3 sequence is 16 residues long. The CDR3 DNA is TGTGCCAGCAGCCCAAGGACTAGCGGGGACCACAATGAGCAGTTCTTC. This gives the protein CASSPRTSGDHNEQFF.

On this clone: This same CDR3 is encoded by further DNA sequences in the sample. DNA for the CDR3: TGCGCCAGCAGCCAAGGGACTAGCGGGAACTACGAGCAGTACTTC. Translation: CASSQGTSGNYEQYF. V and J are TRBV4-3 and TRBJ2-7; 12 bases match TRBD2. V shed 1 base and J 3 bases; nucleotides not matched to a gene: 1. The CDR3 covers 15 residues. Per the germline V gene, CDR1 is LGHNA and CDR2 is YSLEER.

The chain is built from TRBV9 and TRBJ2-7; 11 bases fit TRBD2. Unmatched junction bases numbered 27, after V lost 5 bases and J lost 2 bases. The CDR3 contains 22 residues. The germline CDR1 and CDR2 sequences are SGDLS and YYNGEE. The CDR3 DNA is TGTGCCAGCAGTCACCCGACAGGGGGACTAGCGGAGGGCCTTCGGACAACCTACGAGCAGTACTTC. Amino acids: CASSHPTGGLAEGLRTTYEQYF.

V usage is TRBV29-1 and J usage is TRBJ2-7; 15 bases map to TRBD2. CDR1 and CDR2 (germline): SQVTM, ANQGSEA. Trimming removed 4 bases from V and 4 bases from J; junction bases left unmatched: 8. CDR3 size: 16 residues. The CDR3: CSVGGTSGRIGYEQYF. CDR3 in DNA: TGCAGCGTTGGCGGGACTAGCGGGAGGATCGGATACGAGCAGTACTTC.

Only one count was recorded for this clone. The chain uses TRBV6-5 and TRBJ1-2, with D uncertain. Looked up from germline, CDR1 is MNHEY and CDR2 is SVGAGI. Trimming took 5 bases from V and 4 from J, leaving 14 bases between them. This CDR3 has 14 residues. The CDR3 DNA is TGTGCCAGCAGTACTACCGGGGATGGCTATGGCTACACCTTC. Residues: CASSTTGDGYGYTF.

The V call is TRBV5-4, the J call TRBJ2-7; D call uncertain. The CDR3 has 12 residues. Per germline, CDR1 SGHNT and CDR2 YYREEE (reference sequence). With 4 bases removed from V and 7 bases from J, the gap between germline ends came to 12 bases. The CDR3 bases are TGTGCCAGCAGCCTAAGTGATCGGGAGCAGTACTTC. Translation: CASSLSDREQYF.

J is TRBJ2-7 and V is TRBV7-9; D is unresolved. Looked up from germline, CDR1 is SEHNR and CDR2 is FQNEAQ (reference sequence). The CDR3 runs 14 residues. V shed 1 base and J shed 3 bases, with 10 bases lying between them. CDR3 sequence (DNA): TGTGCCAGCAGCTTAGTTTCTTTGCACTACGAGCAGTACTTC. Protein sequence: CASSLVSLHYEQYF. The whole variable domain, remainder taken from reference TRBV7-9 and TRBJ2-7, is DTGVSQNPRHKITKRGQNVTFRCDPISEHNRLYWYRQTLGQGPEFLTYFQNEAQLEKSRLLSDRFSAERPKGSFSTLEIQRTEQGDSAMYLCASSLVSLHYEQYFGPGTRLTVT.

This chain links TRBV28 with TRBJ1-6; D is perhaps TRBD1 (5 bases). V was trimmed by 6 bases and J by 7 bases, leaving 16 bases between them. In germline, CDR1 is MDHEN, CDR2 SYDVKM. This CDR3 has 15 residues. CDR3 DNA: TGTGCCAGCAGCGTCTCCGGGGGTGCGAATTCACCCCTCCACTTT. Encoded protein: CASSVSGGANSPLHF.

The sample holds one count of this clone. The V and J genes are TRBV4-2 and TRBJ2-7; D unclear. V was cut by 0 bases and J by 3 bases, with 12 bases left in between. CDR1 and CDR2 from the germline V gene are LGHNA and YNFKEQ. This CDR3 is built from 15 residues. This CDR3 reads CASSQENNRIYEQYF. In DNA form, the CDR3 reads TGTGCCAGCAGCCAAGAAAATAACCGGATCTACGAGCAGTACTTC.

This chain uses TRBV27 with TRBJ1-1, with a weak D call TRBD1 (5 bases). Germline CDR1 and CDR2: MNHEY and SMNVEV (reference sequence). The length of the CDR3 is 13 residues. V lost 3 bases, J lost 6 bases, and 11 bases lay in between. This chain's CDR3 is CASSFQGNAEAFF. CDR3 DNA sequence: TGTGCCAGCAGTTTCCAGGGTAACGCTGAAGCTTTCTTT.

The sample holds one count of this clone. This chain joins TRBV5-1 and TRBJ2-7, with TRBD1 as a possible D gene (7 bases). Germline-derived CDR1 and CDR2 are SGHRS and YFSETQ. This CDR3 contains 15 residues. V lost 0 bases, J lost 2 bases, and 12 bases lay in between. CDR3 DNA sequence: TGCGCCAGCAGCTTGGTGGCGGGACAGACCTACGAGCAGTACTTC. It is translated as CASSLVAGQTYEQYF.

The CDR3 sequence is CATSGWRAETQYF. CDR3 nucleotides: TGTGCCACCAGCGGCTGGCGGGCAGAGACCCAGTACTTC. This sequence joins TRBV15 and TRBJ2-5; tentatively, D is TRBD2 (5 bases). V shed 5 bases and J shed 4 bases, with 11 bases lying between them. CDR1 and CDR2 from the germline V gene are LNHNV and YYDKDF (reference sequence). The CDR3 is 13 residues long.

V and J are TRBV7-7 and TRBJ2-7; 7 bases match TRBD2. The CDR3 contains 15 residues. The V segment lost 5 bases and the J segment 2 bases; nucleotides outside the gene matches: 9. Germline loops: CDR1 SSHAT, CDR2 FNYEAQ (reference sequence). The CDR3: CASSPQGGTTYEQYF. The CDR3 DNA sequence: TGTGCCAGCAGCCCCCAGGGAGGGACTACCTACGAGCAGTACTTC.

This chain uses TRBV27 with TRBJ1-4, with 8 bases aligning to TRBD1. Germline CDR1 is MNHEY and CDR2 is SMNVEV (reference sequence). Trimming took 5 bases from V and 8 from J; bases not matched to a gene: 7. The CDR3 is 14 residues long. CDR3 DNA: TGTGCCAGCAGTCTCAGGGGGCTCCGGGAAAAACTGTTTTTT. Its translation: CASSLRGLREKLFF. Combining the CDR3 with reference TRBV27 and TRBJ1-4 gives the whole variable domain EAQVTQNPRYLITVTGKKLTVTCSQNMNHEYMSWYRQDPGLGLRQIYYSMNVEVTDKGDVPEGYKVSRKEKRNFPLILESPSPNQTSLYFCASSLRGLREKLFFGSGTQLSVL.

The rearrangement uses TRBV23-1 and TRBJ1-4; TRBD1 might be the D (5 bases). TRBV23-1 is marked as an open reading frame, function uncertain. V was clipped by 4 bases and J by 3 bases, with 12 bases between them. The CDR3 is made up of 15 amino acids. CDR3 sequence: CASSPPEGSNEKLFF. CDR3 bases: TGCGCCAGCAGTCCCCCGGAGGGGTCTAATGAAAAACTGTTTTTT.

The chain carries TRBV25-1 and TRBJ2-1; no firm D call. CDR1 and CDR2 (germline): MGHDK, SYGVNS. CDR3 length: 18 residues. Deletions cut 4 bases from V and 0 bases from J, with 19 bases between. The CDR3 spells CASSASPLRLSSYNEQFF. The DNA of the CDR3 is TGTGCCAGCAGTGCGTCCCCACTTCGACTTAGCTCCTACAATGAGCAGTTCTTC.

The chain joins TRBV7-9 to TRBJ2-7; 10 nucleotides align to TRBD2. CDR3 length: 14 amino acids. J was trimmed by 6 bases and V by 7 bases; bases with no gene match: 9. The germline V gene encodes CDR1 SEHNR and CDR2 FQNEAQ (reference sequence). The CDR3 nucleotides are TGTGCCAGCATACGAGCGGGAGGGCCGCCCGAGCAGTACTTC. Amino acid sequence: CASIRAGGPPEQYF.

The V call is TRBV19, the J call TRBJ2-2; TRBD1 is a possible D gene (6 bases). The CDR3 covers 13 residues. In germline, CDR1 is LNHDA, CDR2 SQIVND (reference sequence). The V end was cut by 9 bases, the J end by 0 bases, with 8 bases between. This chain's CDR3 is CARHRANTGELFF. As DNA, the CDR3 is TGTGCCAGGCACAGGGCGAACACCGGGGAGCTGTTTTTT.

The chain combines TRBV6-1 with TRBJ1-1, with D possibly TRBD1 on 5 matching bases. Germline V gives CDR1 MNHNS, CDR2 SASEGT. The V end lost 6 bases, the J end lost 1 base, and 15 bases lay between the germline ends. The CDR3 extends over 15 amino acids. The CDR3 DNA follows: TGTGCCAGCAGGACTCCAACAGGTTGGAACACTGAAGCTTTCTTT. Translation: CASRTPTGWNTEAFF.

This clone was picked up one time. The chain links TRBV6-5 to TRBJ1-2, with a weak D call TRBD1 (5 bases). The CDR3 has 15 amino acids. With 2 bases removed from V and 6 bases from J, the gap between germline ends came to 16 bases. Germline assignment: CDR1 MNHEY and CDR2 SVGAGI. The CDR3 nucleotides are TGTGCCAGCAGTTACCGAGTCGGCAGGGTTCATGGCTACACCTTC. As protein: CASSYRVGRVHGYTF.

The V gene is TRBV27, the J gene TRBJ2-7; 9 bases map to TRBD2. Trimming cost V 8 bases and J 2 bases; bases outside gene matches: 7. The length of the CDR3 is 14 residues. Germline V gene data show CDR1 as MNHEY and CDR2 as SMNVEV (reference sequence). CDR3 loop: CASAQLAGPYEQYF. The DNA of the CDR3 is TGTGCCAGCGCCCAACTAGCGGGCCCCTACGAGCAGTACTTC.

J is TRBJ1-1 and V is TRBV9, with 7 bases that match TRBD1. Germline assignment: CDR1 SGDLS and CDR2 YYNGEE. This CDR3 comprises 14 residues. V trimming: 0 bases; J trimming: 6 bases; junction bases outside the gene matches: 5. CDR3 sequence: CASSVGGGISEAFF. The CDR3 nucleotides are TGTGCCAGCAGCGTAGGAGGGGGCATCTCTGAAGCTTTCTTT.

With respect to this clone: This CDR3 is also generated by other DNA sequences in the sample. This chain joins TRBV7-9 and TRBJ2-3, with no clear D. The CDR3 sequence is 12 residues long. Trimming removed 4 bases from V and 6 bases from J, with 8 bases in between. Germline assignment: CDR1 SEHNR and CDR2 FQNEAQ (reference sequence). CDR3 coding DNA: TGTGCCAGCAGCTCGCTTTCGGATACGCAGTATTTT. Amino acid sequence: CASSSLSDTQYF.

This chain connects TRBV2 to TRBJ2-1, with 9 nucleotides matching TRBD1. CDR3 length: 14 amino acids. V trimming: 6 bases; J trimming: 4 bases; junction bases outside the gene matches: 4. Germline V gene sequence: CDR1 SNHLY, CDR2 FYNNEI. This CDR3 reads CASRGQGRYNEQFF. The CDR3 bases are TGTGCCAGCAGAGGACAGGGGAGGTACAATGAGCAGTTCTTC.

This sequence joins TRBV9 and TRBJ2-5; D is possibly TRBD1 or TRBD2 (6 bases each). The germline V gene has CDR1 SGDLS and CDR2 YYNGEE. Trimming shortened V by 3 bases and J by 7 bases, and 19 bases separated the two germline ends. The CDR3 covers 15 residues. This CDR3 is CASSAPHGGAGTQYF. The CDR3 DNA reads TGTGCCAGCAGCGCCCCCCACGGGGGCGCGGGGACCCAGTACTTC.

A word on this clone: At the DNA level, this CDR3 is encoded by other sequences in the same sample as well. The genes are TRBV2 and TRBJ2-3; D possibly uses TRBD1 or TRBD2 (5 bases each). This CDR3 has 13 residues. Germline V lookup: CDR1 SNHLY, CDR2 FYNNEI. Trimming removed 7 bases at V and 4 bases at J, with 12 bases between. The CDR3 here is CASTGTGADTQYF. CDR3 sequence (DNA): TGTGCCAGCACAGGGACCGGGGCAGATACGCAGTATTTT.

The J gene is TRBJ2-3, the V gene TRBV6-1, with 7 bases matching TRBD2. The CDR3 runs to 17 residues. Germline V gene sequence: CDR1 MNHNS, CDR2 SASEGT. V trimming: 1 base; J trimming: 0 bases; junction bases outside the gene matches: 7. CDR3: CASSEVRGSSSTDTQYF. The CDR3 nucleotides are TGTGCCAGCAGTGAAGTTCGCGGGAGTTCTAGCACAGATACGCAGTATTTT.